Listed below are T cell receptor beta chains from one sample, sequenced in a study of CD8 T cells in ankylosing spondylitis. Each CDR3 protein gets one entry after TCRdb re-called the 5' RACE reads with MiXCR. The repertoire consists of about 480,000 distinct CDR3 sequences, with roughly 18% occurring once and the leading ten covering over 0.9%. Sample: blood, either unsorted or a sorted T cell fraction (not recorded which). The receptor set was obtained from a male donor with ankylosing spondylitis. Each CDR3 is given with its conserved first and last residue. D genes are given only for firm matches. Clone size is not always given. Where it is, it says once, few, many or a class for expanded clones.

d_call	clone_size	v_call	j_call	cdr3_nt	cdr3_aa
TRBD2	few	TRBV20-1	TRBJ2-7	TGCAGTGCTAGTGGACTAGTTGTAACCTACGAGCAGTACTTC	CSASGLVVTYEQYF
-	many	TRBV7-9	TRBJ1-2	TGTGCCAGCAGCTACTTTGTTGGGGGGCAGGGCGGCTATGGCTACACCTTC	CASSYFVGGQGGYGYTF
-	few	TRBV28	TRBJ2-5	TGTGCCAGCAGTTCGCAGTTCGGAGAGACCCAGTACTTC	CASSSQFGETQYF
-	few	TRBV4-3	TRBJ1-1	TGCGCCAGCAGCCAAGATTTGGGCAGGGCGAGTATCACTGAAGCTTTCTTT	CASSQDLGRASITEAFF
-	few	TRBV24-1	TRBJ2-1	TGTGCCACCTCCACTAGAAAGGGCAATGAGCAGTTCTTC	CATSTRKGNEQFF
-	-	TRBV19	TRBJ2-7	TGTGCCAGTAGTGCGGGGACAACTGCCTACGAGCAGTACTTC	CASSAGTTAYEQYF
-	-	TRBV7-2	TRBJ1-1	TGTGCCAGCAGCTTAGTACAGTCATTCACTGAAGCTTTCTTT	CASSLVQSFTEAFF
TRBD1	-	TRBV29-1	TRBJ1-5	TGCAGCGTCGCGACCGGGACAGGGGCAAATCAGCCCCAGCATTTT	CSVATGTGANQPQHF
-	few	TRBV2	TRBJ2-3	TGTGCCAACCAGGGTATTCCTCCGGATACGCAGTATTTT	CANQGIPPDTQYF
TRBD2	-	TRBV27	TRBJ2-1	TGTGCCAGCAGTTCTCGATCGACTAGCGGGGACAATGAGCAGTTCTTC	CASSSRSTSGDNEQFF
-	-	TRBV7-2	TRBJ2-3	TGTGCCAGCAGCTTTGGGGGGGGGACAGTGTTGGATACGCAGTATTTT	CASSFGGGTVLDTQYF
TRBD1	many	TRBV20-1	TRBJ2-5	TGCAGTGCTCAAGTGCCGACAGGGGCAGAGACCCAGTACTTC	CSAQVPTGAETQYF
-	once	TRBV6-5	TRBJ1-2	TGTGCCAGCAGTTACGGGGGAGGCGGCTACACCTTC	CASSYGGGGYTF
-	-	TRBV5-4	TRBJ1-1	TGTGCCAGCAGTTTGGACTGGGACACTGAAGCTTTCTTT	CASSLDWDTEAFF
TRBD1	once	TRBV27	TRBJ1-5	TGTGCCAGCAGTCTTACAGGGGTGCGTGGGAGCAATCAGCCCCAGCATTTT	CASSLTGVRGSNQPQHF
TRBD2	-	TRBV20-1	TRBJ2-7	TGCAGTGCTAGAGTAGGAGGCGGGAGCTTCGACGAGCAGTACTTC	CSARVGGGSFDEQYF
-	-	TRBV12-3/TRBV12-4	TRBJ1-2	TGTGCCAGCAGTTTAGATCCAGGGGTTGGCTACACCTTC	CASSLDPGVGYTF
-	few	TRBV29-1	TRBJ2-1	TGCAGCGTTGAAGAAGCCGACTCTTACTCGAGCTCCTACAATGAGCAGTTCTTC	CSVEEADSYSSSYNEQFF
-	-	TRBV18	TRBJ2-7	TGTGCCAGCTCACCAGGTTTGGGGTACTACGAGCAGTACTTC	CASSPGLGYYEQYF
TRBD2	-	TRBV4-3	TRBJ2-7	TGCGCCAGCAGCCCCAAGATCGGGACTAGCGGGAGTGTTTACGAGCAGTACTTC	CASSPKIGTSGSVYEQYF
TRBD2	few	TRBV4-3	TRBJ2-2	TGCGCCAGCAGCAGTCTAGCGGGAGCGGACACCGGGGAGCTGTTTTTT	CASSSLAGADTGELFF
-	-	TRBV30	TRBJ1-6	TGTGCCTGGAGGTCGGGAAGTGGTAATTCACCCCTCCACTTT	CAWRSGSGNSPLHF
-	many	TRBV9	TRBJ2-3	TGTGCCAGCAGCGTAGAGAATACGGACAGACGTAGCACAGATACGCAGTATTTT	CASSVENTDRRSTDTQYF
-	few	TRBV7-3	TRBJ2-3	TGTGCCAGCAGCAGATCGACTAGTTCCTCTTTGGGTACGCAGTATTTT	CASSRSTSSSLGTQYF
-	few	TRBV6-1	TRBJ1-4	TGTGCCAGCAGTGTATTGGATATGGGGGGCGCAGGTCGAAATGAAAAACTGTTTTTT	CASSVLDMGGAGRNEKLFF
-	many	TRBV7-2	TRBJ2-7	TGTGCCAGCAGCCAAACCCAGGGCTACGAGCAGTACTTC	CASSQTQGYEQYF
-	-	TRBV19	TRBJ1-1	TGTGCCAGTAGTCCCCGTTGGGGGAGCACTGAAGCTTTCTTT	CASSPRWGSTEAFF
TRBD2	few	TRBV5-1	TRBJ2-1	TGCGCCAGCAGCTCTCCGGGACTAGCGGGGGAGCAGTTCTTC	CASSSPGLAGEQFF
TRBD2	many	TRBV3-1	TRBJ2-5	TGTGCCAGCAGCCCCCCCAGCGGGATACAAGAGACCCAGTACTTC	CASSPPSGIQETQYF
TRBD2	-	TRBV20-1	TRBJ2-2	TGCAGTGCTGAGACTAGCGGGAGAACTTCCGGGGAGCTGTTTTTT	CSAETSGRTSGELFF
-	-	TRBV20-1	TRBJ2-1	TGCAGTGCTAGAGATGGGAGGACCCTACTGGGCAATGAGCAGTTCTTC	CSARDGRTLLGNEQFF
-	-	TRBV18	TRBJ1-2	TGTGCCAGCTCACCAACGGGAAGCGGCTATGGCTACACCTTC	CASSPTGSGYGYTF
-	-	TRBV28	TRBJ2-1	TGTGGGTCTAGGGACCCCTACAATGAGCAGTTCTTC	CGSRDPYNEQFF
-	few	TRBV3-1	TRBJ1-2	TGTGCCAGCAGCCAAGATCCGTCGGGGGGCGGCTACACCTTC	CASSQDPSGGGYTF
-	few	TRBV5-1	TRBJ2-5	TGCGCCAGCAGCTTGGAGGGACTGAGGGAGACCCAGTACTTC	CASSLEGLRETQYF
-	-	TRBV5-1	TRBJ2-2	TGCGCCAGCAGCACTACTTTAGACACCGGGGAGCTGTTTTTT	CASSTTLDTGELFF
TRBD2	few	TRBV5-1	TRBJ2-1	TGCGCCAGCAGCTCGGGAGGTTTTGGGGGGGGCTACAATGAGCAGTTCTTC	CASSSGGFGGGYNEQFF
-	few	TRBV20-1	TRBJ2-7	TGCAGTGCTAGAGCCGGGACACAAAGCTCCTACGAGCAGTACTTC	CSARAGTQSSYEQYF
TRBD2	many	TRBV7-9	TRBJ2-2	TGTGCCAGCAGCTCCGCTCTAGCGGGTTATACCGGGGAGCTGTTTTTT	CASSSALAGYTGELFF